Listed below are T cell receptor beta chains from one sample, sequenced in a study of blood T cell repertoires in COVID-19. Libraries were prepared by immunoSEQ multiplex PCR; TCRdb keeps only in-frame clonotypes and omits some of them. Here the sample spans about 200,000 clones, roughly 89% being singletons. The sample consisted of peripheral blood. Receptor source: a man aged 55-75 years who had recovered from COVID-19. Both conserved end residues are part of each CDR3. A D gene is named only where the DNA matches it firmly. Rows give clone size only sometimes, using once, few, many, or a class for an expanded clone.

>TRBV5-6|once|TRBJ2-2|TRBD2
TGTGCCAGCAGCCGGAGCGGGACGGCTAACACCGGGGAGCTGTTTTTT
CASSRSGTANTGELFF
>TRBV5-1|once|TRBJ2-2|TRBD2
TGCGCCAGCAGCCAATTAGCGGGCACCGGGGAGCTGTTTTTT
CASSQLAGTGELFF
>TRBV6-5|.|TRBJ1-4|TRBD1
TGTGCCAGCAGGGGGGACAGGGATGAAAAACTGTTTTTT
CASRGDRDEKLFF
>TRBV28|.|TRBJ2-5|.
TGTGCCAGCAGTTGGGCAGGGGACGGCCAAGAGACCCAGTACTTC
CASSWAGDGQETQYF
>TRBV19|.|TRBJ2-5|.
TGTGCCAGTAGTATAGCGCGGAACAGGCCCTGGGAGACCCAGTACTTC
CASSIARNRPWETQYF
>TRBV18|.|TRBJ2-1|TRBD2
TGTGCCAGCTCACCACAGCCTAGCGGGGGTATTAATGAGCAGTTCTTC
CASSPQPSGGINEQFF
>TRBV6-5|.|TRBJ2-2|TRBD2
TGTGCCAGCAGTTCGAGGAGTAGCGGGTTCACCGGGGAGCTGTTTTTT
CASSSRSSGFTGELFF
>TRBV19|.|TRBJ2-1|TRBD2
TGTGCCAGTTCCGGGACTAGCGGGAAGGGGGCTTTCAATGAGCAGTTCTTC
CASSGTSGKGAFNEQFF
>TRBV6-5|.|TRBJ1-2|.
TGTGCCAGCAGCCCAGGGTTCAACTATGGCTACACCTTC
CASSPGFNYGYTF
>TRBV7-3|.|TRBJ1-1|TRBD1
TGTGCCAGCAGCTGGGACAGGGAGACTGAAGCTTTCTTT
CASSWDRETEAFF
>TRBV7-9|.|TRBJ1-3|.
TGTGCCAGCGGAGGGCGGGGAAACACCATATATTTT
CASGGRGNTIYF
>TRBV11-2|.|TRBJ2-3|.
TGTGCCAGCAGCCCCATCTTACAGGGTTTGGATACGCAGTATTTT
CASSPILQGLDTQYF
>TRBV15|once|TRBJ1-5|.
TGTGCCACCAGCATAGTACGGCAGCCCCAGCATTTT
CATSIVRQPQHF
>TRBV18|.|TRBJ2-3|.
TGTGCCAGCTCACCGCCAGGGGCAGATACGCAGTATTTT
CASSPPGADTQYF
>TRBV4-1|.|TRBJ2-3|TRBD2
TGCGCCAGCAGCCAAAGCCCCCCTAGCGGGGTGGGCACAGATACGCAGTATTTT
CASSQSPPSGVGTDTQYF
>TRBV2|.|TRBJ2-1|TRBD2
TGTGCCAGCGTTACAGGGAGGACTAGCGATAGCAATGAGCAGTTCTTC
CASVTGRTSDSNEQFF
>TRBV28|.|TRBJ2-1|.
TGTGCCAGCAGTTCCCGGGACTTGGGCCGGGTCTTC
CASSSRDLGRVF
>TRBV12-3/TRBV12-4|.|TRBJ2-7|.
TGTGCCAGCAGGATACAGGGCTCTCCCGAGCAGTACTTC
CASRIQGSPEQYF
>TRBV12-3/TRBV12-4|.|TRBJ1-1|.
TGTGCCAGCAGTTACAGCATGAACACTGAAGCTTTCTTT
CASSYSMNTEAFF
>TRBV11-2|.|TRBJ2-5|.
TGTGCCAGCAGCTTAGACGGTACCGCGAGGGAGACCCAGTACTTC
CASSLDGTARETQYF
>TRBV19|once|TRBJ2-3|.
TGTGCCAGTAGTACCGCGTACGCTAGCACAGATACGCAGTATTTT
CASSTAYASTDTQYF
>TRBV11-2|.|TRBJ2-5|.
TGTGCCAGCAGCTCGGGGGAGACCCAGTACTTC
CASSSGETQYF
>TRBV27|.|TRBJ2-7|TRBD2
TGTGCCAGCAGTTCACTCGAAGGACTAGTTTCCCTAAAGCAGTACTTC
CASSSLEGLVSLKQYF
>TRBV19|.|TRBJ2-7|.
TGTGCCAGTAGTATCACTCGATACTACGAGCAGTACTTC
CASSITRYYEQYF
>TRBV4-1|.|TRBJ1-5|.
TGCGCCAGCAGCCAACAGGGGTTTCAGCCCCAGCATTTT
CASSQQGFQPQHF
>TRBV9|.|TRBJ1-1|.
TGTGCCAGCAGCGTAGAGGGCTGGGGAGGGCCAAACACTGAAGCTTTCTTT
CASSVEGWGGPNTEAFF
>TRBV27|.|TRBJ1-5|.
TGTGCCAGCAGGGAGTGGGGGCGCAATCAGCCCCAGCATTTT
CASREWGRNQPQHF
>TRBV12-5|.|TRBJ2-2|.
TGTGCTAGTGGTTTTTCATACACAGGGACCGGGGAGCTGTTTTTT
CASGFSYTGTGELFF
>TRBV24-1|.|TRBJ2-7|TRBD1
TGTGCCACCCGGGACAGGTCCAACGAGCAGTACTTC
CATRDRSNEQYF
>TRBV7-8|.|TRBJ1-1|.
TGTGCCAGCAGCTTAGGGACAAGCACAATCGCTGAAGCTTTCTTT
CASSLGTSTIAEAFF
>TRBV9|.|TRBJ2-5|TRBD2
TGTGCCAGCAGCGTAGTGGGGGCTAGCGGGCCTCAAGAGACCCAGTACTTC
CASSVVGASGPQETQYF
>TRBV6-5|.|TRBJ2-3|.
TGTGCCAGCAACGGCGGGGGCACAGATACGCAGTATTTT
CASNGGGTDTQYF
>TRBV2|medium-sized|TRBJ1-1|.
TGTGCCAGTCCTGGGACGGAGCGGGGCACTGAAGCTTTCTTT
CASPGTERGTEAFF
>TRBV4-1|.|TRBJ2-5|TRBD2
TGCGCCAGCAGCCAAGTGCTGGCTAGCGGGAGCGGGGTGCCAGAGACCCAGTACTTC
CASSQVLASGSGVPETQYF
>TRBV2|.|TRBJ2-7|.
TGTGCCAGCAGTGACAGGGACGAGCAGTACTTC
CASSDRDEQYF
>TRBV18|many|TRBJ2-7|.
TGTGCCAGCTCAGGGGCACAAGTCTCCTACGAGCAGTACTTC
CASSGAQVSYEQYF
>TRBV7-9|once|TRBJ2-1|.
TGTGCCAGCATCCTGAACCAGGGGTACCGGGTTGAGCAGTTCTTC
CASILNQGYRVEQFF
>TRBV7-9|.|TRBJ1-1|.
TGTGCCAGCAGCGCACAAATGAACACTGAAGCTTTCTTT
CASSAQMNTEAFF
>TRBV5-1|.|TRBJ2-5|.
TGCGCCAGCAGCTTGGGTATGGGGCGAGAGACCCAGTACTTC
CASSLGMGRETQYF
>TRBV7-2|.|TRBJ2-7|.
TGTGCCAGCAGCTTTATACGCGGGGCCTACGAGCAGTACTTC
CASSFIRGAYEQYF
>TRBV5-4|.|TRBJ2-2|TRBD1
TGTGCCAGCACCGGGACAGGGGACAACACCGGGGAGCTGTTTTTT
CASTGTGDNTGELFF
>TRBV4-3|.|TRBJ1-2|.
TGCGCCAGCAGCCAAGACGAGTCCCGGGGCTACACCTTC
CASSQDESRGYTF
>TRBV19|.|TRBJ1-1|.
TGTGCCAGTAGTGTTGAGGGTAACACTGAAGCTTTCTTT
CASSVEGNTEAFF
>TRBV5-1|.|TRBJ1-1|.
TGCGCCAGCAGCTTGGCCAGCGGGAGGGCTGAAGCTTTCTTT
CASSLASGRAEAFF
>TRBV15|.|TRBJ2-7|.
TGTGCCACCAGCAGATCGGACACCTCAGCCGCGCAGTACTTC
CATSRSDTSAAQYF
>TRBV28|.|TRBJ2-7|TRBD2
TGTGCCAGTACCCCTGTTAGCGGGAGGGCCTCCTACGAGCAGTACTTC
CASTPVSGRASYEQYF
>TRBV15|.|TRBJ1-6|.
TGTGCCACCAGCAGAGATCCGGATTCACCCCTCCACTTT
CATSRDPDSPLHF
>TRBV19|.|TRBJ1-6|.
TGTGCCAGTAGTATGGAAGCAGGTATCTCACCCCTCCACTTT
CASSMEAGISPLHF
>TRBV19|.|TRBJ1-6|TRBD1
TGTGCCAGTAGGTATGACAGGGAGAATTCACCCCTCCACTTT
CASRYDRENSPLHF
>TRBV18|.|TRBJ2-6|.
TGTGCCAGCTCACCAACAGGGTCCGGGGCCAACGTCCTGACTTTC
CASSPTGSGANVLTF
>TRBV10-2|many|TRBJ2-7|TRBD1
TGCGCCAGCAGTCTGGACAGGGACGGGAAATACGAGCAGTACTTC
CASSLDRDGKYEQYF
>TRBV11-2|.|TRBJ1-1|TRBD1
TGTGCCAGCAGCTTTACAGGGGGCGCGGAAGCTTTCTTT
CASSFTGGAEAFF
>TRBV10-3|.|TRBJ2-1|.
TGTGCCATCAGTGAGTCTGGGTCGGGGGGCCACAATGAGCAGTTCTTC
CAISESGSGGHNEQFF
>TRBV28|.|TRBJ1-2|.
TGTGCCAGCGGACGGGCCGCGGGCGGGAGCTATGGCTACACCTTC
CASGRAAGGSYGYTF
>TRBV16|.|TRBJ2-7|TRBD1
TGTGCCAGCAGCCAAGGACAGGGGCCCTACGAGCAGTACTTC
CASSQGQGPYEQYF
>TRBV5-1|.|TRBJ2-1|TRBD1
TGCGCCAGCAGACCGCGAGGGACAGGGGGAAATGAGCAGTTCTTC
CASRPRGTGGNEQFF
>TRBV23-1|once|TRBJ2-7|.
TGCGCCAGCAGTCATAACAGGACCTACGAGCAGTACTTC
CASSHNRTYEQYF